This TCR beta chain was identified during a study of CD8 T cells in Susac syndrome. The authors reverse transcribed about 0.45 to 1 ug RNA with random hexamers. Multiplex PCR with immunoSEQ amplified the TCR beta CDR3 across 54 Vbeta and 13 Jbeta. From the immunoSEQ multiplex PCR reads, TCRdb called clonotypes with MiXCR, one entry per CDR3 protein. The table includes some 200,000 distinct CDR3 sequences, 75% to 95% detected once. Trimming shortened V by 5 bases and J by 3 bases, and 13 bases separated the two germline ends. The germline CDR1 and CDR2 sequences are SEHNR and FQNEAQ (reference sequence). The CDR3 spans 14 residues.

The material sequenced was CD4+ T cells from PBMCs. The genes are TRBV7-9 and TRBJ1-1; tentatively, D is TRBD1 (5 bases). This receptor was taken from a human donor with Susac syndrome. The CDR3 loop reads CASSLLSRDTEAFF. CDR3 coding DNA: TGTGCCAGCAGCCTATTATCCAGGGACACTGAAGCTTTCTTT.